A single sample is the source of the 10 T cell receptor beta chains below, sequenced in a study of blood T cell repertoires in COVID-19. Some clones are missing from TCRdb's copy, which holds only in-frame ones; the method was immunoSEQ multiplex PCR. The sample has 300,000 to 400,000 clones; 70% to 90% are singletons. Sequencing used peripheral blood. The receptors were sampled from a woman aged 55 to 70 with COVID-19, enrolled during active disease.

The CDR3 sequence is CASSVGTAFGNTIYF. The DNA for the CDR3 is TGTGCCAGCAGCGTAGGAACAGCCTTCGGAAACACCATATATTTT. V and J are TRBV9 and TRBJ1-3; D is unclear. Germline CDR1 is SGDLS and CDR2 is YYNGEE. With 0 bases removed from V and 4 bases from J, the gap between germline ends came to 11 bases. The CDR3 consists of 15 residues.

The CDR3 protein is CASSLGRYEQYF. The CDR3 DNA reads as TGTGCCAGCAGTTTAGGGCGATACGAGCAGTACTTC. V usage is TRBV28 and J usage is TRBJ2-7; D remains unclear. V was trimmed by 2 bases and J by 4 bases, leaving 6 bases between them. CDR3 length: 12 residues. Germline V gene data show CDR1 as MDHEN and CDR2 as SYDVKM.

The V gene is TRBV12-3 or TRBV12-4, the J gene TRBJ1-2, with TRBD1 identical over 7 bases. V dropped 8 bases and J dropped 8; count of bases not matched to a gene: 8. The CDR3 length is 12 residues. CDR3 sequence (DNA): TGTGCCAGCCGCAGAGGGGGCGGGGGCTACACCTTC. It is translated as CASRRGGGGYTF.

CDR3 protein: CAWTWRHDTEAFF. For the CDR3, the DNA is TGTGCCTGGACCTGGAGGCATGACACTGAAGCTTTCTTT. The chain employs TRBV30 and TRBJ1-1, with unresolved D. The CDR3 spans 13 residues. V was pared by 4 bases and J by 3 bases, with 12 bases between. Germline lookup yields CDR1 GTSNPN and CDR2 SVGIG (reference sequence).

CDR3 region: CASSLWAQGDTEAFF. The CDR3 DNA reads TGTGCCAGCAGTTTATGGGCGCAGGGGGACACTGAAGCTTTCTTT. The chain couples TRBV28 to TRBJ1-1; 7 nucleotides align to TRBD1. V lost 0 bases and J lost 3; bases outside the gene matches: 4. Per germline, CDR1 MDHEN and CDR2 SYDVKM. The CDR3 covers 15 residues.

The chain carries TRBV29-1 and TRBJ2-7; D is uncertain. Germline values: CDR1 SQVTM, CDR2 ANQGSEA. CDR3 size: 12 residues. Deletions cut 4 bases from V and 2 bases from J, with 9 bases between. The CDR3: CSVGLAAYEQYF. As DNA, the CDR3 is TGCAGCGTTGGTCTGGCGGCCTACGAGCAGTACTTC.

The V gene is TRBV5-1, the J gene TRBJ1-4; D unclear. V was cut by 0 bases and J by 7 bases, with 10 bases left in between. This CDR3 has 14 residues. Germline loops: CDR1 SGHRS, CDR2 YFSETQ. The CDR3 loop reads CASSLAGSAEKLFF. Here the CDR3 DNA reads TGCGCCAGCAGCTTGGCCGGGTCGGCTGAAAAACTGTTTTTT. The variable domain in full, completed from reference TRBV5-1 and TRBJ1-4, reads KAGVTQTPRYLIKTRGQQVTLSCSPISGHRSVSWYQQTPGQGLQFLFEYFSETQRNKGNFPGRFSGRQFSNSRSEMNVSTLELGDSALYLCASSLAGSAEKLFFGSGTQLSVL.

The gene calls are TRBV3-1 (or the pseudogene TRBV3-2) and TRBJ2-6; no reliable D call. The V gene lost 1 base and the J gene lost 7 bases, with 14 bases spanning the gap. The CDR3 consists of 16 residues. Germline assignment: CDR1 LGHDT and CDR2 YNNKEL (reference sequence). The CDR3 region is CASSQGAGHSANVLTF. CDR3 nucleotides: TGTGCCAGCAGCCAAGGGGCTGGGCACTCCGCCAACGTCCTGACTTTC.

The genes are TRBV5-6 and TRBJ2-7; 10 nucleotides align to TRBD1. J gave up 2 bases and V 5 bases, and 1 base lay outside the gene matches. The CDR3 covers 13 residues. The germline V gene encodes CDR1 SGHDT and CDR2 YYEEEE. In DNA form, the CDR3 reads TGTGCCAGCAGGGACAGGGGGACCTACGAGCAGTACTTC. It is translated as CASRDRGTYEQYF.

This chain connects TRBV5-1 to TRBJ1-1; D ambiguous. The germline V gene has CDR1 SGHRS and CDR2 YFSETQ. Trimming took off 5 bases at V and 8 bases at J, with 13 bases between the two ends. This CDR3 is built from 12 residues. As DNA, the CDR3 is TGCGCCAGCAGACTGCAGCCAGGCGAAGCTTTCTTT. Its translation: CASRLQPGEAFF.